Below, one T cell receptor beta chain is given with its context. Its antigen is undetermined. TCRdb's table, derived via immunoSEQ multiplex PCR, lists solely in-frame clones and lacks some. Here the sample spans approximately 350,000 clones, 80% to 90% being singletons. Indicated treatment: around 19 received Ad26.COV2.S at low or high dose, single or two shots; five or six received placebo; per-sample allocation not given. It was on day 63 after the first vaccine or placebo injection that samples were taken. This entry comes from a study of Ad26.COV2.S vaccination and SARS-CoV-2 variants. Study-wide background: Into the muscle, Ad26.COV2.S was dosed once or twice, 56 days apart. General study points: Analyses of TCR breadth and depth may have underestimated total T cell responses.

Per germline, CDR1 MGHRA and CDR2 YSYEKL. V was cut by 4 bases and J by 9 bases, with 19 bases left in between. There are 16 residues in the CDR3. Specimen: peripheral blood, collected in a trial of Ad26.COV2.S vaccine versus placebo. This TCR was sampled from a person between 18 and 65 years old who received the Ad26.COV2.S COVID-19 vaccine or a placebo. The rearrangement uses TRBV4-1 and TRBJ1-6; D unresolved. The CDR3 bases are TGCGCCAGCAGCCCCGCGGGCCCTCCTATAAGTTCACCCCTCCACTTT. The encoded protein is CASSPAGPPISSPLHF.